This T cell receptor beta chain stems from a study of blood T cell repertoires in COVID-19. Clones were sequenced by immunoSEQ multiplex PCR, and TCRdb holds only the in-frame ones, with some missing. This table has around 200,000 clones, under 85% appearing once. The CDR3 has 17 residues. The V gene end was trimmed by 4 bases and the J gene end by 0 bases; junction bases not matched to a gene: 6. Germline V gene sequence: CDR1 SGHRS, CDR2 YFSETQ. The sequenced sample consisted of peripheral blood. The sequence came from a human donor in a cohort sampled during active COVID-19. The J gene is TRBJ1-5, the V gene TRBV5-1; the match to TRBD1 covers 11 bases. CDR3 sequence: CASSPGQGGNSNQPQHF. CDR3 bases: TGCGCCAGCAGCCCGGGACAGGGGGGGAATAGCAATCAGCCCCAGCATTTT.